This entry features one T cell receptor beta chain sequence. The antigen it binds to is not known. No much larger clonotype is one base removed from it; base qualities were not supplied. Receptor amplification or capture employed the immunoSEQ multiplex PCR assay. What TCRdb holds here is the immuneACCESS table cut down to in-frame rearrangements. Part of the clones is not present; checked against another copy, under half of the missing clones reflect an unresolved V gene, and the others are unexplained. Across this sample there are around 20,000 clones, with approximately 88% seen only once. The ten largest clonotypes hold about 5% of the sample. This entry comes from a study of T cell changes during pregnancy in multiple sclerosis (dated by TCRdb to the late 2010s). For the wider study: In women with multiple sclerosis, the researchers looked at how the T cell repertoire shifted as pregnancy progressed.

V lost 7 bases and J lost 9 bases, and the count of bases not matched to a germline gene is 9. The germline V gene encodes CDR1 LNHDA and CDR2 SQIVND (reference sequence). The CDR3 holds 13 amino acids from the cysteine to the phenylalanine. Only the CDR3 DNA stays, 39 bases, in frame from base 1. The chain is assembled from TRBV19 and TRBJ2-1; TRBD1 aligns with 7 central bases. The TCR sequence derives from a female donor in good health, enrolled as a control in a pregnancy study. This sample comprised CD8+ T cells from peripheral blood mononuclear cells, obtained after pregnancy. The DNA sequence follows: TGTGCCAGTACCGCGACAGGGTTTATTGAGCAGTTCTTC. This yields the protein CASTATGFIEQFF.